This record covers a single TCR beta chain. These data belong to a study of blood T cell repertoires in COVID-19. The overall study: Sites across the United States, Italy and Spain contributed samples from acute and convalescent COVID-19.

Germline values: CDR1 MNHEY, CDR2 SVGEGT. The CDR3 extends over 16 amino acids. V dropped 4 bases and J dropped 4; count of bases not matched to a gene: 6. Assay: immunoSEQ multiplex PCR; the TCRdb copy retains only in-frame clones and omits some. Of more than 80,000 clones detected, more than 75% appear once; the ten largest clones hold 20%. The chain couples TRBV6-2 or TRBV6-3 to TRBJ1-5, with TRBD1 matching 11 bases. What was sequenced was peripheral blood. The clonotype comes from an elderly woman with active or convalescent COVID-19. The CDR3 protein is CASSLPGTGGNQPQHF. CDR3 DNA: TGTGCCAGCAGTTTACCCGGGACAGGGGGTAATCAGCCCCAGCATTTT.